The 9 T cell receptor beta chains presented below share a single source sample, sequenced in a study of T cell repertoires in cytomegalovirus infection. TCRdb independently ran MiXCR on the reads; one entry per CDR3 protein. The top ten clones hold 4.6% of a sample with about 190,000 distinct CDR3 sequences, roughly 9.8% of them seen once. Sequenced: PBMCs. The origin of the receptors is a human donor in good health (CMV status not recorded). Some clones in this sample may be carry-over from other donors' samples.

The genes are TRBV28 and TRBJ1-1; 11 nucleotides line up with TRBD1. V lost 2 bases to trimming and J lost 1 base; unmatched junction nucleotides: 3. The CDR3 totals 16 residues. Germline loops: CDR1 MDHEN, CDR2 SYDVKM. CDR3 coding DNA: TGTGCCAGCAGTTTAGGGACAGGGGGAGGGAACACTGAAGCTTTCTTT. Its protein product is CASSLGTGGGNTEAFF.

The chain employs TRBV28 and TRBJ2-1; no definite D call. V dropped 6 bases and J dropped 1 base, with 13 bases sitting between them. This CDR3 is built from 15 residues. Germline V lookup: CDR1 MDHEN, CDR2 SYDVKM. CDR3 nucleotide sequence: TGTGCCAGCAGGGCCCGAGGAGTATCCTACAATGAGCAGTTCTTC. It yields the protein CASRARGVSYNEQFF.

In its sample, this clonotype was seen a few times. The genes are TRBV15 and TRBJ1-5; D perhaps matches TRBD1 (5 bases). The CDR3 runs 17 residues. Germline assignment: CDR1 LNHNV and CDR2 YYDKDF (reference sequence). Trimming removed 1 base from V and 0 bases from J, with 13 bases in between. DNA of the CDR3: TGTGCCACCAGCAGAGTCCAGGGAATAATTAGCAATCAGCCCCAGCATTTT. It specifies CATSRVQGIISNQPQHF.

This clonotype was observed at least ten times. The V call is TRBV7-2, the J call TRBJ2-5, with a possible D match to TRBD1 (6 bases). There are 17 residues in the CDR3. V gave up 5 bases and J gave up 7 bases, with 26 bases separating them. CDR1 and CDR2 (germline): SGHTA, FQGNSA. CDR3 sequence: CASSPIRGGQTVGTQYF. DNA of the CDR3: TGTGCCAGCAGCCCAATTCGAGGGGGTCAGACAGTGGGGACCCAGTACTTC. Using reference TRBV7-2 and TRBJ2-5 for the parts outside the CDR3, the full variable domain is GAGVSQSPSNKVTEKGKDVELRCDPISGHTALYWYRQSLGQGLEFLIYFQGNSAPDKSGLPSDRFSAERTGGSVSTLTIQRTQQEDSAVYLCASSPIRGGQTVGTQYFGPGTRLLVL.

This clonotype was detected ten times or more. The rearrangement joins TRBV7-2 to TRBJ2-3; TRBD2 matches at 13 bases. The ends lost 3 bases at V and 5 bases at J; junction bases unmatched: 8. This CDR3 comprises 17 residues. Germline CDR1 reads SGHTA; CDR2 reads FQGNSA. CDR3 nucleotide sequence: TGTGCCAGCAGCTTTTTGACTAGCGGGGGGCGGGGAGATACGCAGTATTTT. Its protein product is CASSFLTSGGRGDTQYF.

Only a few counts were recorded for this clonotype. The chain is built from TRBV29-1 and TRBJ2-7, with TRBD1 identical over 7 bases. The CDR3 sequence is 13 residues long. The ends lost 6 bases at V and 4 bases at J; junction bases unmatched: 9. Germline V gene lookup returns CDR1 SQVTM and CDR2 ANQGSEA. This CDR3 is CSVMTGSVYEQYF. The CDR3 coding sequence is TGCAGCGTAATGACAGGGTCAGTGTACGAGCAGTACTTC.

This clonotype appeared many times. CDR3 residues: CSARDRPGGFWETQYF. CDR3 in DNA: TGCAGTGCTAGAGATCGGCCAGGGGGGTTTTGGGAGACCCAGTACTTC. The rearrangement uses TRBV20-1 and TRBJ2-5, with D possibly TRBD1 on 7 matching bases. The CDR3 loop spans 16 amino acids. The V gene's germline CDR1 is DFQATT and CDR2 SNEGSKA (reference sequence). V was cut by 0 bases and J by 5 bases, with 19 bases left in between.

This clonotype was found a few times. The chain is built from TRBV18 and TRBJ1-1, with D possibly being TRBD1 (5 bases). The ends were cut back, 6 bases at V and 1 base at J, with 15 bases in the middle. The CDR3 totals 15 residues. Looked up from germline, CDR1 is KGHSH and CDR2 is LQKENI. The CDR3 sequence is CASSQTGTGNTEAFF. Written as DNA, the CDR3 is TGTGCCAGCTCTCAAACTGGGACGGGGAACACTGAAGCTTTCTTT.

Many counts were recorded for this clonotype. The chain is built from TRBV7-2 and TRBJ1-6; D is ambiguous. V shed 1 base and J shed 7 bases, with 8 bases lying between them. Germline lookup yields CDR1 SGHTA and CDR2 FQGNSA. CDR3 size: 14 residues. The CDR3 region has the DNA TGTGCCAGCAGCTTAGTTGGGATAAATTCACCCCTCCACTTT. Residues: CASSLVGINSPLHF.